The TCR beta chain under discussion was sequenced for a study of OX40 agonist ivuxolimab in advanced cancers. The method was immunoSEQ multiplex PCR; TCRdb's version includes in-frame clones alone and lacks a portion of them. The data show tens of thousands of clones, with about 83% seen just once and 3.1% held by the top ten. Germline V CDR1 and CDR2: MDHEN, SYDVKM. CDR3 size: 15 residues. Trimming left V 5 bases short and J 1 base short, with 11 bases between. The sequences come from CD4+ or CD8+ T cells sorted from blood, collected in a trial of the OX40 agonist ivuxolimab. V is TRBV28 and J is TRBJ1-4, with D maybe TRBD1 (6 bases). This receptor was identified in an adult with an advanced solid tumor such as melanoma, head and neck, liver or kidney cancer. The CDR3 DNA sequence: TGTGCCAGCAGTCCACCGGGACAAACTAATGAAAAACTGTTTTTT. This encodes CASSPPGQTNEKLFF.